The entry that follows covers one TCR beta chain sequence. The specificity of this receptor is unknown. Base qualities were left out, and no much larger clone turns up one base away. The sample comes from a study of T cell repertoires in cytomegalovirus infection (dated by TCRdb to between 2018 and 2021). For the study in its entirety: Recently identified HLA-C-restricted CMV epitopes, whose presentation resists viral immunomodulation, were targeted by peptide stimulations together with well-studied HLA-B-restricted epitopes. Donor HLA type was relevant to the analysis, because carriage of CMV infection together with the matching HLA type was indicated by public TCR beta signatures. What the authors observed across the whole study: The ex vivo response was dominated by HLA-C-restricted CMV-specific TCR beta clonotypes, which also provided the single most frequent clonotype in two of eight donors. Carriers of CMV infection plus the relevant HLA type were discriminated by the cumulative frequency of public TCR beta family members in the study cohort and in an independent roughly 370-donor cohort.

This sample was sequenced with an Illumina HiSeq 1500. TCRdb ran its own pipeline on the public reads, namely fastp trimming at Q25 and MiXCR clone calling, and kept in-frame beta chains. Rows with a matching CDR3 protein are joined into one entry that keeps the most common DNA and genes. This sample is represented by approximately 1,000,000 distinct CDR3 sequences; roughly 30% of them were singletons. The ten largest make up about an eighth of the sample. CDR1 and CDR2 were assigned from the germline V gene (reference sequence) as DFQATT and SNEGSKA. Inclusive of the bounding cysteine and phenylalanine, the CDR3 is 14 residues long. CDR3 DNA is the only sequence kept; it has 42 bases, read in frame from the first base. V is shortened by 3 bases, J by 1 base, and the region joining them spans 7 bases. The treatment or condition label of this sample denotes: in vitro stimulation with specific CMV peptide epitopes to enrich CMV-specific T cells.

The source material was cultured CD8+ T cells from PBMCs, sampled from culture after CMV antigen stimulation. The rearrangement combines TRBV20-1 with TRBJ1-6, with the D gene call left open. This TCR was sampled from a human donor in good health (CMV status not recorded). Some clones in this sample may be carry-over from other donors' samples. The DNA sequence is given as TGCAGTGCTAGTGGTCCGTCCTATAATTCACCCCTCCACTTT. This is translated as CSASGPSYNSPLHF.